This TCR beta chain was captured by sequencing in a study of spatial heterogeneity in lung cancer. Across the whole study: Raw-read counts averaged over ten per unique TCR and UMI combination. Study-wide points: In tumors, expanded intratumoral alpha and beta TCR counts tracked mutation counts. Ubiquitous and regional expanded TCR counts correlated with ubiquitous and regional nonsynonymous mutations, respectively.

Germline V gene sequence: CDR1 SQVTM, CDR2 ANQGSEA. V trimming: 7 bases; J trimming: 6 bases; junction bases outside the gene matches: 9. The CDR3 consists of 13 residues. This clonotype was recorded many times. What it binds is unknown. Stated time point: sample taken at primary tumor resection. The donors were more than 70 patients with non-small cell lung cancer that was early-stage and untreated. A distinct unique molecular identifier was carried by each TCR cDNA molecule. TCRdb fed the 5' RACE reads into MiXCR, producing one record per CDR3 protein. The repertoire holds roughly 16,000 distinct CDR3 sequences, approximately 5.8% seen once, with approximately 6.8% in the top ten.

The gene calls are TRBV29-1 and TRBJ2-3; 8 bases agree with TRBD2. The sample consisted of lung tumor tissue, taken at surgery. This TCR derives from a male donor with early-stage non-small cell lung cancer. The CDR3 spells CSARRGGPDTQYF. In DNA, the CDR3 is TGCAGCGCCCGACGCGGGGGGCCGGATACGCAGTATTTT.